This is a list of T cell receptor beta chains from one sample in a study of early T cells in non-severe SARS-CoV-2 infection. TCRdb analysed the 5' RACE reads with MiXCR anew, one entry per CDR3 protein. The table lists about 80,000 distinct CDR3 sequences, around 5% of them singletons. Material: whole blood, obtained at baseline. These receptors all come from an adult who was a healthcare worker with PCR-confirmed SARS-CoV-2 infection or an uninfected control (not recorded which). Each CDR3 is given with its conserved first and last residue. Fields, in order: CDR3 DNA, CDR3 protein, D gene, clone size, V gene, J gene. The D gene is left open where the match is weak. Size tells how often a clone was seen (once, few, many) or the class of an expanded clone, and some rows leave it out.

TGTGCCTGGAGTCAAGGCGGGGGATATGGGGAGACCCAGTACTTC,CAWSQGGGYGETQYF,TRBD2,many,TRBV30,TRBJ2-5
TGTGCCAGCAGTGAAGTCCAGGCTAACTATGGCTACACCTTC,CASSEVQANYGYTF,-,many,TRBV6-1,TRBJ1-2
TGTGCCAGCAGCCCCCGGGACTTCTCCTACGAGCAGTACTTC,CASSPRDFSYEQYF,-,many,TRBV9,TRBJ2-7
TGCATCCCGGTGGAGGGGCTAGCGGGACAAGAGACCCAGTACTTC,CIPVEGLAGQETQYF,TRBD2,many,TRBV20-1,TRBJ2-5
TGTGCCAGCAGCCTCAGACTAGTAGCAGATACGCAGTATTTT,CASSLRLVADTQYF,-,many,TRBV7-6,TRBJ2-3
TGTGCCAGCAGTTCCTGGGGAAGCTCCTATAATTCACCCCTCCACTTT,CASSSWGSSYNSPLHF,-,medium-sized,TRBV12-3/TRBV12-4,TRBJ1-6
TGCAGTGCTAGTGCACAAGATCCGACAGATACGCAGTATTTT,CSASAQDPTDTQYF,-,many,TRBV20-1,TRBJ2-3
TGCAGTGCTAGATACAGAGCGGGATGGTCCTACGAGCAGTACTTC,CSARYRAGWSYEQYF,TRBD2,many,TRBV20-1,TRBJ2-7
TGTGCCAGCAGTTCCCTGAGAGGGGAGCGCAACGAGCAGTACTTC,CASSSLRGERNEQYF,-,many,TRBV6-5,TRBJ2-7
TGCAGTGCTTCAGAAAATAGCAATCAGCCCCAGCATTTT,CSASENSNQPQHF,-,many,TRBV20-1,TRBJ1-5
TGTGCCAGCAGCTTAGGGGCTGAGACCCAGTACTTC,CASSLGAETQYF,-,-,TRBV7-9,TRBJ2-5
TGTGCCAGCAGACCGGGACAGGGGTTCGTTGGGGCCAACGTCCTGACTTTC,CASRPGQGFVGANVLTF,TRBD1,many,TRBV28,TRBJ2-6
TGTGCCAGCAGTTACCCTAGCGGAGAGCAGTTCTTC,CASSYPSGEQFF,TRBD2,many,TRBV6-5,TRBJ2-1
TGCAGTGCTAGAAATCCGGGAAGGAGGAACGAGCAGTACTTC,CSARNPGRRNEQYF,-,many,TRBV20-1,TRBJ2-7
TGCGCCAGCAGCCCCCGACACACCGGGAACAATCAGCCCCAGCATTTT,CASSPRHTGNNQPQHF,-,many,TRBV4-1,TRBJ1-5
TGTGCTAGTGGTTTGGTTACGGGAGAAGACAATGAGCAGTTCTTC,CASGLVTGEDNEQFF,-,few,TRBV12-5,TRBJ2-1
TGTGCCAGCAGCCGAGAACAGGGGGCTGCCTACGAGCAGTACTTC,CASSREQGAAYEQYF,TRBD1,few,TRBV27,TRBJ2-7
TGTGCCAGCTCACAAGAACAGGGGAACTATGGCTACACCTTC,CASSQEQGNYGYTF,TRBD1,many,TRBV18,TRBJ1-2
TGTGCCAGCAAATCCCTCTATGGCTACACCTTC,CASKSLYGYTF,-,few,TRBV7-9,TRBJ1-2
TGTGCCACCAGTCCCTCGACTGGCCTACGGGATGAGCAGTTCTTC,CATSPSTGLRDEQFF,-,many,TRBV24-1,TRBJ2-1
TGTGCCAGCAGCTTGTATGCGGGGATCCAAGAGACCCAGTACTTC,CASSLYAGIQETQYF,-,many,TRBV5-6,TRBJ2-5
TGCGCCAGCAGCCAAGTCACGGGTAGCTATGGCTACACCTTC,CASSQVTGSYGYTF,-,-,TRBV4-1,TRBJ1-2
TGTGCCAGCTCACCACCGGGGGCAGGGGGCCTGAACACTGAAGCTTTCTTT,CASSPPGAGGLNTEAFF,TRBD1,many,TRBV18,TRBJ1-1
TGCAGCGCCGACGGGGCCAACACCGGGGAGCTGTTTTTT,CSADGANTGELFF,-,few,TRBV29-1,TRBJ2-2
TGCGCCAGCAGTCTACCGGGACAGGCCGTCTACGAGCAGTACTTC,CASSLPGQAVYEQYF,TRBD1,few,TRBV10-1,TRBJ2-7
TGTGCCAGCAGCCGAAACAGGGGACCTACAGATACGCAGTATTTT,CASSRNRGPTDTQYF,TRBD1,many,TRBV4-2,TRBJ2-3
TGTGCCGTTTCCGCGGGAGGCCCGACAGATACGCAGTATTTT,CAVSAGGPTDTQYF,TRBD2,-,TRBV6-2/TRBV6-3,TRBJ2-3
TGTGCCAGCAGCTCCGAGGGTTCGGGGAATCAGCCCCAGCATTTT,CASSSEGSGNQPQHF,-,-,TRBV28,TRBJ1-5
TGTGCCAGCAGTTTAATAAGCGGGACAGGGACGGACACTGAAGCTTTCTTT,CASSLISGTGTDTEAFF,TRBD1,many,TRBV27,TRBJ1-1
TGTGCCAGCAGTGAATGGTACAATGAGCAGTTCTTC,CASSEWYNEQFF,-,many,TRBV6-1,TRBJ2-1
TGTGCCAGCAGTGATCCCCAGCGGGAGGGAGACAACAATGAGCAGTTCTTC,CASSDPQREGDNNEQFF,TRBD2,few,TRBV2,TRBJ2-1
TGTGCCAGCAACGTTCAGGGAAGGATAAGCAATCAGCCCCAGCATTTT,CASNVQGRISNQPQHF,-,few,TRBV9,TRBJ1-5
TGTGCCAGCACCGGACAGGTTAACACTGAAGCTTTCTTT,CASTGQVNTEAFF,TRBD1,few,TRBV28,TRBJ1-1
TGTGCCAGCAGCTTAGCGCGGGGCTACTCCTACAATGAGCAGTTCTTC,CASSLARGYSYNEQFF,-,many,TRBV11-3,TRBJ2-1
TGTGCCAGCAGAAGAGGCGGGCCCCGCTACAATGAGCAGTTCTTC,CASRRGGPRYNEQFF,-,many,TRBV6-1,TRBJ2-1
TGCAGCACGGGACTAGCGAAAGAGACCCAGTACTTC,CSTGLAKETQYF,TRBD2,-,TRBV29-1,TRBJ2-5
TGTGCCAGCAGCCAAGGGGGGCGAAGGGATGAGCAGTTCTTC,CASSQGGRRDEQFF,-,many,TRBV14,TRBJ2-1
TGCAGCGCCGCCGGACAGGATTACACTGAAGCTTTCTTT,CSAAGQDYTEAFF,TRBD1,many,TRBV29-1,TRBJ1-1
TGTGCCAGCAGCATGGGACTTGTCTCTGGAAACACCATATATTTT,CASSMGLVSGNTIYF,-,many,TRBV5-5,TRBJ1-3
TGCAGTGCTAGAAACCGAGACTCCTACAATGAGCAGTTCTTC,CSARNRDSYNEQFF,-,few,TRBV20-1,TRBJ2-1
TGTGCCAGCAGTTTAGCAGCCTACCTAGCCAAAAACATTCAGTACTTC,CASSLAAYLAKNIQYF,-,-,TRBV28,TRBJ2-4
TGTGCCAGCGTTAGCTTGGGACAGGGGGCGAAGAGCTCCTACAATGAGCAGTTCTTC,CASVSLGQGAKSSYNEQFF,TRBD1,many,TRBV2,TRBJ2-1
TGTGCCAGCAGTTTATCTCCGACAGCTTACAATGAGCAGTTCTTC,CASSLSPTAYNEQFF,-,many,TRBV27,TRBJ2-1
TGCAGCGCTGTGACAGGTCTCACAGATACGCAGTATTTT,CSAVTGLTDTQYF,-,few,TRBV29-1,TRBJ2-3
TGTGCCATCGGGACAGCGAACACTGAAGCTTTCTTT,CAIGTANTEAFF,TRBD1,many,TRBV6-6,TRBJ1-1